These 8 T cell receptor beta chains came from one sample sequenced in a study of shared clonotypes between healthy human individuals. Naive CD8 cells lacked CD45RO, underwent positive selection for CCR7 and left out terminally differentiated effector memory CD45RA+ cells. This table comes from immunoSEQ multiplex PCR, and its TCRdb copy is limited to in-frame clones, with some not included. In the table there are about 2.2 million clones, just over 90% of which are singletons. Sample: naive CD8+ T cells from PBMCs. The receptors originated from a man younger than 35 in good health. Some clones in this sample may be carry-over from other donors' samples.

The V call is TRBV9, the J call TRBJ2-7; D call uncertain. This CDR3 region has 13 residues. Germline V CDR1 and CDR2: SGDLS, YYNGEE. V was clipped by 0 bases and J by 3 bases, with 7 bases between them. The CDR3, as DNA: TGTGCCAGCAGCGTAGCGGAATTCTACGAGCAGTACTTC. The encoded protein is CASSVAEFYEQYF.

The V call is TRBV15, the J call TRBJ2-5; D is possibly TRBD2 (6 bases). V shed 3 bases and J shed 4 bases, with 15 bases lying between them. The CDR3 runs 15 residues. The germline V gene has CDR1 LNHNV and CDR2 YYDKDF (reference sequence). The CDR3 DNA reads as TGTGCCACCAGCAGGGTAACGGGGGTACGAGAGACCCAGTACTTC. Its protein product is CATSRVTGVRETQYF.

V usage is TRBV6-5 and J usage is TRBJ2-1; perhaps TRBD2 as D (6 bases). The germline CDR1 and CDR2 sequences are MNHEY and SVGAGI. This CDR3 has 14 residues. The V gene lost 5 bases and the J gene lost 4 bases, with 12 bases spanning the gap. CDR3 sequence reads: CASSPLAVYNEQFF. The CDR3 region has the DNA TGTGCCAGCAGTCCGTTAGCGGTATACAATGAGCAGTTCTTC.

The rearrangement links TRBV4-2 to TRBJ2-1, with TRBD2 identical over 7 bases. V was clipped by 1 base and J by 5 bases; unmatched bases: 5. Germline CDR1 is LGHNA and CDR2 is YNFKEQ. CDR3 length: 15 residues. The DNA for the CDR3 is TGTGCCAGCAGCCAAGGAAGGGAGGGCAACAATGAGCAGTTCTTC. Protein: CASSQGREGNNEQFF.

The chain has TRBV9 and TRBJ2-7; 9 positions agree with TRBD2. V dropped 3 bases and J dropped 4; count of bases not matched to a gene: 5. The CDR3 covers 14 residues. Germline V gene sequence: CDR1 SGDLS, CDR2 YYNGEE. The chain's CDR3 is CASSEGLAEYEQYF. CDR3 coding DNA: TGTGCCAGCAGCGAGGGACTAGCTGAATACGAGCAGTACTTC.

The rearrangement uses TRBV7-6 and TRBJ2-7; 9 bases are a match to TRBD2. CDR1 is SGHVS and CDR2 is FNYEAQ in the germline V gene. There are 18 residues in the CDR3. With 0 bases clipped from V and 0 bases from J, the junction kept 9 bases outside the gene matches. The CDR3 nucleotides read TGTGCCAGCAGCTTAGCTATAGCGGGAGCCCTTCTCTCCTACGAGCAGTACTTC. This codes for CASSLAIAGALLSYEQYF.

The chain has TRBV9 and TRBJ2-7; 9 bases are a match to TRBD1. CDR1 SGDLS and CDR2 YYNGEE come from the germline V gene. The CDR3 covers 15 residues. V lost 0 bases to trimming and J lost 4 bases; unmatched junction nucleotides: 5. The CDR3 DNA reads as TGTGCCAGCAGCGTAGAGGGACAGGGTATATACGAGCAGTACTTC. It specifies CASSVEGQGIYEQYF. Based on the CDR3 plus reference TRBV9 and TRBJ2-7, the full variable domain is DSGVTQTPKHLITATGQRVTLRCSPRSGDLSVYWYQQSLDQGLQFLIQYYNGEERAKGNILERFSAQQFPDLHSELNLSSLELGDSALYFCASSVEGQGIYEQYFGPGTRLTVT.

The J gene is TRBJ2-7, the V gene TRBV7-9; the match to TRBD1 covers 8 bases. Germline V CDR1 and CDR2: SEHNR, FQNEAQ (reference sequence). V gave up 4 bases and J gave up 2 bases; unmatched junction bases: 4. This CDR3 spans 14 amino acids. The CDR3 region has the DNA TGTGCCAGCAGCTCGCAGGGGGCACCCTACGAGCAGTACTTC. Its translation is CASSSQGAPYEQYF.